Below are 23 T cell receptor beta chains sequenced from a single sample in a study of tumor-infiltrating lymphocytes in primary liver carcinoma. A primer in the constant region served to generate TCR beta cDNA from 500 to 600 ng of total RNA. The TCR beta library was amplified through three nested multiplex PCR rounds in a modified ARM-PCR procedure. The two initial PCR rounds, 9 to 11 cycles each, used TRBV1-TRBV30 forward and C-beta reverse primers. TCRdb called the multiplex PCR reads again in MiXCR, with one record for every CDR3 protein. The sample yields under 150,000 distinct CDR3 sequences, approximately 68% seen once. Co-extraction of both nucleic acids (RNA and DNA) used roughly 19-33 mg of unsorted bulk tissue. The specimen was tumor-adjacent normal liver tissue. Every receptor here comes from a woman aged 60-75 years with primary liver carcinoma and hepatitis B virus infection.

Of note for this clonotype: Compared with germline, one end of the junction differs, possibly owing to a read error. This chain joins TRBV7-9 and TRBJ2-2, with 8 bases identical to TRBD2. Germline lookup yields CDR1 SEHNR and CDR2 FQNEAQ (reference sequence). The CDR3 covers 16 residues. As DNA, the CDR3 is TGTGTCAGCAGCTTTCCGGAACTAGCGGCGGGCGGGGAGCTGTTTTTT. Amino acids: CVSSFPELAAGGELFF. The full variable domain, its missing parts supplied by reference TRBV7-9 and TRBJ2-2, is DTGVSQNPRHKITKRGQNVTFRCDPISEHNRLYWYRQTLGQGPEFLTYFQNEAQLEKSRLLSDRFSAERPKGSFSTLEIQRTEQGDSAMYLCVSSFPELAAGGELFFGEGSRLTVL.

The sample holds many counts of this clonotype. The chain has TRBV5-6 and TRBJ2-7; tentatively, D is TRBD2 (5 bases). Germline V gives CDR1 SGHDT, CDR2 YYEEEE. The length of the CDR3 is 16 residues. The V and J ends lost 0 bases and 2 bases respectively, with 15 bases between them. The chain's CDR3 is CASSLGGLWSPYEQYF. CDR3 DNA: TGTGCCAGCAGCTTGGGCGGGCTGTGGAGTCCCTACGAGCAGTACTTC.

As DNA, the CDR3 is TGCAGCGTTGAAGAGTGGTCGAATCAGCCCCAGCATTTT. As protein: CSVEEWSNQPQHF. The rearrangement uses TRBV29-1 and TRBJ1-5; D gene unclear. Trimming pared 0 bases from V and 4 bases from J, leaving 7 bases between. Germline V gene lookup returns CDR1 SQVTM and CDR2 ANQGSEA. The CDR3 runs to 13 residues.

About this clonotype: A read error is possible here, since a much larger clone lies one base away. The chain has TRBV5-1 and TRBJ2-3, with D maybe TRBD1 (5 bases). This CDR3 region has 14 residues. Trimming shortened V by 5 bases and J by 5 bases, and 15 bases separated the two germline ends. Germline assignment: CDR1 SGHRS and CDR2 YFSETQ. As DNA, the CDR3 is TGCGCCAGCAGACCAGACAGTGGGCGAGATACGCAGTATTTT. It yields the protein CASRPDSGRDTQYF.

A note on this clonotype: The junction departs from germline at one end; a sequencing error may be responsible. The V gene is TRBV29-1, the J gene TRBJ2-7; TRBD1 matches 11 bases. CDR3 length: 14 residues. Germline-derived CDR1 and CDR2 are SQVTM and ANQGSEA. The CDR3 nucleotides are TGCAGCGTTGTGTGGGGACAGGGGGTCGACGAGCAGTATTTC. Encoded protein: CSVVWGQGVDEQYF.

Remarks on this clonotype: A clone one base away is much larger, so this may be a read error. The chain carries TRBV5-1 and TRBJ2-5; 10 bases map to TRBD1. From germline, CDR1 is SGHRS and CDR2 YFSETQ. This CDR3 has 14 residues. Trimming removed 4 bases from V and 9 bases from J; junction bases left unmatched: 9. In DNA form, the CDR3 reads TGCGCCAGCAGCCCGGGACAGGGGATTGGGGCCCAGTACTTC. Amino acids: CASSPGQGIGAQYF.

As regards this clonotype: One junction end disagrees with the germline gene, perhaps due to a read error. The chain employs TRBV6-5 and TRBJ2-7; a possible D gene is TRBD2 (5 bases). This CDR3 is built from 14 residues. The germline CDR1 and CDR2 sequences are MNHEY and SVGAGI. The CDR3 loop reads CAISYWGEGYEQYF. As DNA, the CDR3 is TGTGCCATCAGTTACTGGGGTGAGGGCTACGAGCAGTACTTT.

The chain is built from TRBV12-3 or TRBV12-4 and TRBJ2-7; 7 bases fit TRBD2. This CDR3 spans 16 amino acids. V lost 6 bases to trimming and J lost 10 bases; unmatched junction nucleotides: 21. In DNA form, the CDR3 reads TGTGCCAGCAGCGGGACTACTAGCCTAACCTCCTACAAACAGTACTTC. It yields the protein CASSGTTSLTSYKQYF.

The table lists this clonotype with many counts. CDR3 sequence reads: CAIRPSGRAVYNEQFF. The CDR3 region has the DNA TGTGCCATCAGACCCAGCGGGAGGGCCGTCTACAATGAGCAGTTCTTC. The V call is TRBV10-3, the J call TRBJ2-1, with 10 nucleotides matching TRBD2. Losses at the gene ends were 6 bases for V and 3 bases for J; bases not matched to a gene: 8. The germline V gene has CDR1 ENHRY and CDR2 SYGVKD. The CDR3 loop spans 16 amino acids.

This clonotype was found many times. V gene TRBV28 combines with J gene TRBJ1-5; 7 bases line up with TRBD1. Trimming removed 5 bases from V and 1 base from J; junction bases left unmatched: 5. CDR1 MDHEN and CDR2 SYDVKM come from the germline V gene. This CDR3 spans 15 amino acids. This CDR3 is CASSRTGASNQPQHF. CDR3 DNA sequence: TGTGCCAGCAGTCGAACAGGGGCAAGCAATCAGCCCCAGCATTTT.

This clonotype was detected ten times or more. The V and J genes are TRBV12-3 or TRBV12-4 and TRBJ2-2; D not certain. The V end lost 5 bases, the J end lost 6 bases, and 10 bases lay between the germline ends. This CDR3 region has 13 residues. CDR3: CASSPTRAGELFF. The CDR3 DNA is TGTGCCAGCAGTCCGACCCGGGCCGGGGAGCTGTTTTTT.

Comments on this clonotype: The CDR3 does not close with the conserved phenylalanine or tryptophan, likely indicating a read error. J is TRBJ2-3 and V is TRBV11-2; 7 bases are shared with TRBD1. The CDR3 consists of 16 residues. Germline V gene lookup returns CDR1 SGHAT and CDR2 FQNNGV. The CDR3 here is CAGSLAGQATTDTQYL. Here the CDR3 DNA reads TGTGCCGGCAGCTTAGCCGGACAGGCGACCACAGATACGCAGTATTTA.

For this clonotype: A read error may produce the germline difference seen at one junction end. The chain is built from TRBV29-1 and TRBJ2-1, with 7 bases fitting TRBD1. This CDR3 spans 13 amino acids. CDR1 and CDR2 (germline): SQVTM, ANQGSEA. The CDR3 bases are TGCAGCGTCCGACAGGGATTCTACAATGAGCAGTTTTTC. Translated, it gives CSVRQGFYNEQFF.

In its sample, this clonotype ranks as medium-sized. The J gene is TRBJ2-3, the V gene TRBV11-2; tentatively, D is TRBD1 or TRBD2 (5 bases each). This CDR3 spans 15 amino acids. Trimming stripped 5 bases from V and 0 bases from J, with 12 bases between. Germline CDR1 SGHAT, CDR2 FQNNGV. CDR3 amino acids: CASSRDLSSTDTQYF. CDR3 nucleotide sequence: TGTGCCAGCAGCCGGGACCTTTCTAGCACAGATACGCAGTATTTT.

This clonotype is classed as medium-sized. For the CDR3, the DNA is TGTGCCAGCAGCTTGCTAGCGGGAGCTAAGGCCTACGAGCAGTACTTC. It is translated as CASSLLAGAKAYEQYF. This chain uses TRBV11-2 with TRBJ2-7; TRBD2 aligns across 10 bases. Trimming cost V 3 bases and J 2 bases; bases outside gene matches: 7. Germline V gene data show CDR1 as SGHAT and CDR2 as FQNNGV. This CDR3 contains 16 residues.

This clonotype was detected once. At one end the junction does not follow the germline gene, possibly because of a read error. The chain employs TRBV7-2 and TRBJ1-5; a possible D gene is TRBD1 (6 bases). The germline CDR1 and CDR2 sequences are SGHTA and FQGNSA. The CDR3 sequence is 15 residues long. In nucleotides, the CDR3 is TGTGCCAGCACCCCGGGGGGCTCGCTCAATCAGCCTCAGCATTTT. This translates into CASTPGGSLNQPQHF.

J is TRBJ2-3 and V is TRBV28; tentatively, D is TRBD2 (5 bases). Germline-derived CDR1 and CDR2 are MDHEN and SYDVKM. The V gene lost 7 bases and the J gene lost 4 bases, with 18 bases spanning the gap. The CDR3 sequence is 15 residues long. The CDR3 region has the DNA TGTGCCAGCACGCCCGCCAAGGGAGTTGCAGATACGCAGTATTTT. This sequence encodes CASTPAKGVADTQYF.

The CDR3 here is CASSFRGREFF. The CDR3, as DNA: TGTGCCAGCAGTTTCCGCGGGCGGGAGTTCTTC. This rearrangement joins TRBV28 to TRBJ2-1; TRBD2 might be the D (5 bases). The germline V gene has CDR1 MDHEN and CDR2 SYDVKM. Trimming cost V 3 bases and J 14 bases, with 11 bases left between them. CDR3 length: 11 amino acids.

As to this clonotype: A read error may account for a junction end that differs from germline. The CDR3 reads CACSLLDRSLQTQYF. The CDR3 DNA is TGTGCCTGCAGTTTACTTGACAGATCTTTGCAGACCCAGTACTTC. This chain joins TRBV28 and TRBJ2-5; possibly TRBD1 for D (5 bases). Germline loops: CDR1 MDHEN, CDR2 SYDVKM. The CDR3 spans 15 residues.

The chain recombines TRBV20-1 with TRBJ2-3; D gene ambiguous. Germline CDR1 and CDR2: DFQATT and SNEGSKA (reference sequence). This CDR3 spans 15 amino acids. Trimming cost V 3 bases and J 0 bases, with 13 bases left between them. The CDR3 sequence is CSARAAQDSTDTQYF. The CDR3 nucleotides read TGCAGTGCTAGGGCGGCGCAGGATAGCACAGATACGCAGTATTTT.

This chain connects TRBV2 to TRBJ2-7; D gene uncertain. The V gene lost 8 bases and the J gene lost 0 bases, with 8 bases spanning the gap. Germline V gives CDR1 SNHLY, CDR2 FYNNEI. The CDR3 spans 12 residues. The CDR3, as DNA: TGTGCCAGCTCGGCTGTCTCCTACGAGCAGTACTTC. Its protein is CASSAVSYEQYF.

About this clonotype: One junction end disagrees with the germline gene, perhaps due to a read error. The chain joins TRBV14 to TRBJ1-1; D is unresolved. Per germline, CDR1 SGHDN and CDR2 FVKESK. This CDR3 spans 15 amino acids. The CDR3 is CVSSQNGVQNTEAFF. The CDR3 nucleotides are TGTGTCAGCAGCCAAAATGGGGTGCAAAACACTGAAGCTTTCTTT.

Comment on this clonotype: The junction departs from germline at one end; a sequencing error may be responsible. The rearrangement links TRBV29-1 to TRBJ1-1; a possible D gene is TRBD1 (6 bases). The CDR3 runs 11 residues. The V gene's germline CDR1 is SQVTM and CDR2 ANQGSEA. The CDR3 sequence is CSVPTGSGAVF. For the CDR3, the DNA is TGCAGCGTCCCGACAGGATCTGGAGCTGTCTTT.